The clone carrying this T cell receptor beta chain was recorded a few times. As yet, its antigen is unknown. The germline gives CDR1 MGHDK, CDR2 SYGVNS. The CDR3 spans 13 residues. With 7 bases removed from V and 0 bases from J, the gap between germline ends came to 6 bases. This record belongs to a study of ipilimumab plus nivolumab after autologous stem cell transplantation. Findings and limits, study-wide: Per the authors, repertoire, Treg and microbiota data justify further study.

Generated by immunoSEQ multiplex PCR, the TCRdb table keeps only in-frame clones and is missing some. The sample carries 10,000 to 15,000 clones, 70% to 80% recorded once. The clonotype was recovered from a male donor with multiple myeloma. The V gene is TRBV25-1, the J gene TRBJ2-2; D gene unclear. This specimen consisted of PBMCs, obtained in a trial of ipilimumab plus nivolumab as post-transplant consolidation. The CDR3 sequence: CASKSPNTGELFF. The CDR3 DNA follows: TGTGCCAGCAAGAGTCCGAACACCGGGGAGCTGTTTTTT.